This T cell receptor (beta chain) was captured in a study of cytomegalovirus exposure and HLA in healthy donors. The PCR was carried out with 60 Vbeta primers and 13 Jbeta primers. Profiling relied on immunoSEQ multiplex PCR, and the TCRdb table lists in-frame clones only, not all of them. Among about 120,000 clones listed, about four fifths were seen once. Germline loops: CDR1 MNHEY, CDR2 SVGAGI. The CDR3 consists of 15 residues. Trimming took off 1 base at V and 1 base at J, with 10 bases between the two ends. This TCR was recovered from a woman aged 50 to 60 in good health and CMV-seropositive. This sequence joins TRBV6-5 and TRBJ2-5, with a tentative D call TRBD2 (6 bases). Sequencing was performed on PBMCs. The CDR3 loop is CASSYYSGFQETQYF. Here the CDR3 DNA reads TGTGCCAGCAGTTACTATAGCGGATTCCAAGAGACCCAGTACTTC.